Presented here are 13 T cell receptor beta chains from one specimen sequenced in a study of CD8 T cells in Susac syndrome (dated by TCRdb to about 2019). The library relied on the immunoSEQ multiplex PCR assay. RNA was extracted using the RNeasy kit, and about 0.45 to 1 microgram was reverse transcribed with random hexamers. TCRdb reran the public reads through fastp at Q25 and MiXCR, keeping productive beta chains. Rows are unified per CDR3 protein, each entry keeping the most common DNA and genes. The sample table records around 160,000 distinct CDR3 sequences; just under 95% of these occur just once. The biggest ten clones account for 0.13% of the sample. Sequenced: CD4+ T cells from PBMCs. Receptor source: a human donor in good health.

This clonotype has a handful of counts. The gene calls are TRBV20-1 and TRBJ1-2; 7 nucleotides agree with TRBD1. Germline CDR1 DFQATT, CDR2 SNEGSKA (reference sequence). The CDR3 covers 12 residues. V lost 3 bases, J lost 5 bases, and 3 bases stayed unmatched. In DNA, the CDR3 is TGCAGTGCTAGGACAGGGCTTTATGGCTACACCTTC. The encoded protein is CSARTGLYGYTF.

The CDR3 sequence is CASSRLVAGGDEQFF. The CDR3 region has the DNA TGCGCCAGCAGCCGTCTTGTAGCGGGGGGGGATGAGCAGTTCTTC. The V gene is TRBV5-1, the J gene TRBJ2-1, with TRBD2 identical over 11 bases. The V gene end was trimmed by 4 bases and the J gene end by 8 bases; junction bases not matched to a gene: 8. The CDR3 is 15 residues long. The germline V gene encodes CDR1 SGHRS and CDR2 YFSETQ.

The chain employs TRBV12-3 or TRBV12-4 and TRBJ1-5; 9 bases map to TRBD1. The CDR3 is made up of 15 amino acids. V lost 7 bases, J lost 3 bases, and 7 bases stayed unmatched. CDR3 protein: CASNRGRIANQPQHF. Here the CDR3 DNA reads TGTGCCAGCAACAGGGGGCGAATTGCCAATCAGCCCCAGCATTTT.

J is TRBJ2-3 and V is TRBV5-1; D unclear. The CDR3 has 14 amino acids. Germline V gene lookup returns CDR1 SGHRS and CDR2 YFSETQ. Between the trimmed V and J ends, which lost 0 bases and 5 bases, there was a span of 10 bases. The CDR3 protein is CASSLGGLGDTQYF. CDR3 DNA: TGCGCCAGCAGCTTGGGGGGTTTAGGAGATACGCAGTATTTT.

The CDR3 region has the DNA TGTGCCAGCAGCCAACCCCCGGGACAAGGCCGAAACACCATATATTTT. As protein: CASSQPPGQGRNTIYF. This chain links TRBV4-2 with TRBJ1-3, with D possibly being TRBD1 (6 bases). Germline-derived CDR1 and CDR2 are LGHNA and YNFKEQ. Trimming pared 2 bases from V and 5 bases from J, leaving 16 bases between. This CDR3 comprises 16 residues.

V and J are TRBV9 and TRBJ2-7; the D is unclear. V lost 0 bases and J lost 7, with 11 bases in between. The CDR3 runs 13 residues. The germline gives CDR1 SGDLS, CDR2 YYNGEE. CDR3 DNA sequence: TGTGCCAGCAGCGTAGATCCGGTTGGGGAGCAGTACTTC. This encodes CASSVDPVGEQYF.

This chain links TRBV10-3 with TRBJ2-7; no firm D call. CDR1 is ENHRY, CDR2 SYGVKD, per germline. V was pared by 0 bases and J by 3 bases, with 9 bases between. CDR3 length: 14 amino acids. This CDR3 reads CAISESNTYYEQYF. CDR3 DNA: TGTGCCATCAGTGAGTCGAACACCTACTACGAGCAGTACTTC.

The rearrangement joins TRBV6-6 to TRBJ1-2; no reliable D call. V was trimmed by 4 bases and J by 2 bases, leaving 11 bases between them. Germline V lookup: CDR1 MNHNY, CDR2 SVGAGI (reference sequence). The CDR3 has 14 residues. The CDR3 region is CASSLFSSNYGYTF. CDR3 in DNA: TGTGCCAGCAGTTTATTCAGTTCCAACTATGGCTACACCTTC.

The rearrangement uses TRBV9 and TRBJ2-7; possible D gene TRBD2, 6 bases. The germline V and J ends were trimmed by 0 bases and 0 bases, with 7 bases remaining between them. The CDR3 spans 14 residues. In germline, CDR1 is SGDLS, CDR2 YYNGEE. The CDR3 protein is CASSVVDYSYEQYF. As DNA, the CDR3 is TGTGCCAGCAGCGTAGTGGACTACTCCTACGAGCAGTACTTC.

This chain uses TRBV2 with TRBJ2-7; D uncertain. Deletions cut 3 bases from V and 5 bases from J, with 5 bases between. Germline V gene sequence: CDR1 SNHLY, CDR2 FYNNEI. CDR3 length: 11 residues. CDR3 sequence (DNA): TGTGCCAGCAGTGACTACGACGAGCAGTACTTC. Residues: CASSDYDEQYF. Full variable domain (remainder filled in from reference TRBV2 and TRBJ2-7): EPEVTQTPSHQVTQMGQEVILRCVPISNHLYFYWYRQILGQKVEFLVSFYNNEISEKSEIFDDQFSVERPDGSNFTLKIRSTKLEDSAMYFCASSDYDEQYFGPGTRLTVT.

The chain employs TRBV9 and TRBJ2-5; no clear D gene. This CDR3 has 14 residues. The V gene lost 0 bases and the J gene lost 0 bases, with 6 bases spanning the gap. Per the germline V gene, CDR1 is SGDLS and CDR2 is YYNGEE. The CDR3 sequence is CASSVGPNQETQYF. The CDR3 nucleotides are TGTGCCAGCAGCGTAGGGCCAAACCAAGAGACCCAGTACTTC.

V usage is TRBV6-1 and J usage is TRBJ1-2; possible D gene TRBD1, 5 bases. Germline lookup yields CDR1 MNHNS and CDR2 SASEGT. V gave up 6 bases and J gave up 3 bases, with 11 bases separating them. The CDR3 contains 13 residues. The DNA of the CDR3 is TGTGCCAGCAGGTTTAGGGGTGACTATGGCTACACCTTC. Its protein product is CASRFRGDYGYTF.

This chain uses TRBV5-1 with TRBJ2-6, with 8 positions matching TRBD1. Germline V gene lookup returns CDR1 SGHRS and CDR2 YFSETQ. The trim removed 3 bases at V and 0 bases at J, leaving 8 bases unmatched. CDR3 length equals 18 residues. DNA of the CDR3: TGCGCCAGCAGCTCAGTCGGGCAGGGGGCCTCTGGGGCCAACGTCCTGACTTTC. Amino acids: CASSSVGQGASGANVLTF. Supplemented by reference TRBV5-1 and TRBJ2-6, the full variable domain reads KAGVTQTPRYLIKTRGQQVTLSCSPISGHRSVSWYQQTPGQGLQFLFEYFSETQRNKGNFPGRFSGRQFSNSRSEMNVSTLELGDSALYLCASSSVGQGASGANVLTFGAGSRLTVL.